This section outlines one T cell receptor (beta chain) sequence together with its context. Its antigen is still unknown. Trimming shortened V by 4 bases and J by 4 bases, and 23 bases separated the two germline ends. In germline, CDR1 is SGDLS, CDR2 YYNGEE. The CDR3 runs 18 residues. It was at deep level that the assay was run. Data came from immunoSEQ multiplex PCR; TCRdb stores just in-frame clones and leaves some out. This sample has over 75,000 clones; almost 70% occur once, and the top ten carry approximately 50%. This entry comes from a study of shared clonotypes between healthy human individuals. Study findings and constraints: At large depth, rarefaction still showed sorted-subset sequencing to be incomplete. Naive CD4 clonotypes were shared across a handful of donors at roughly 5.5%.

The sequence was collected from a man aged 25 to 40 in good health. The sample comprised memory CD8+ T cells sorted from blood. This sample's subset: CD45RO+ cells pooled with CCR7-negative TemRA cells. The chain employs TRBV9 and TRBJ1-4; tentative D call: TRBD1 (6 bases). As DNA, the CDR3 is TGTGCCAGCAGCCGACGACCAGGACAAAGGGGGGTTAATGAAAAACTGTTTTTT. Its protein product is CASSRRPGQRGVNEKLFF.